This T cell receptor (beta chain) was identified in a study of shared clonotypes between healthy human individuals. General observations from the study: Sequencing depth was a factor that was expected to affect clonotype sharing among donors.

This was a deep-level run. Each subset's genomic DNA was shared equally among a number of immunoSEQ plates. Libraries were prepared by immunoSEQ multiplex PCR; TCRdb keeps only in-frame clonotypes and omits some of them. Of some 470,000 clones in the sample, about 82% were seen once. This clone was seen a single time. The antigen is unknown. V lost 3 bases, J lost 0 bases, and 14 bases lay in between. The length of the CDR3 is 16 residues. The germline V gene has CDR1 KGHSH and CDR2 LQKENI. Sequencing was done on a sample of PBMCs. The chain uses TRBV18 and TRBJ1-1, with D perhaps TRBD1 (5 bases). This sequence was found in a woman aged 40 to 55 in good health. Some clones in this sample may be carry-over from other donors' samples. Written as DNA, the CDR3 is TGTGCCAGCTCACCTTCGGGACCCGTCATGAACACTGAAGCTTTCTTT. Translating gives CASSPSGPVMNTEAFF.